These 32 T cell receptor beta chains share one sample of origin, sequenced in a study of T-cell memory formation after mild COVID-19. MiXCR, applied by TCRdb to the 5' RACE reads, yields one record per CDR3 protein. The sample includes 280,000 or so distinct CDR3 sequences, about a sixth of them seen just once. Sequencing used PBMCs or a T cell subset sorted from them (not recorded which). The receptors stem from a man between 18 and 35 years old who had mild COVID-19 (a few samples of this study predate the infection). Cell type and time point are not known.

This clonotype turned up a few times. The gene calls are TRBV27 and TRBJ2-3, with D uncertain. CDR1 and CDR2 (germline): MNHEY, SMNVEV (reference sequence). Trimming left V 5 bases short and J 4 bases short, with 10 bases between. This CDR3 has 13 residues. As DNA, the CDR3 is TGTGCCAGCAGTGAAGGGTGGCCAGATACGCAGTATTTT. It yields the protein CASSEGWPDTQYF.

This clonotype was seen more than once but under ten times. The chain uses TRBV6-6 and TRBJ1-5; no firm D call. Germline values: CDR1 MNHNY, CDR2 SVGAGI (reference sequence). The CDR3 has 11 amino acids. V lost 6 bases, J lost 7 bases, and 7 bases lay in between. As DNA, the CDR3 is TGTGCCAGCAGCTCTGACCAGCCCCAGCATTTT. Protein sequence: CASSSDQPQHF.

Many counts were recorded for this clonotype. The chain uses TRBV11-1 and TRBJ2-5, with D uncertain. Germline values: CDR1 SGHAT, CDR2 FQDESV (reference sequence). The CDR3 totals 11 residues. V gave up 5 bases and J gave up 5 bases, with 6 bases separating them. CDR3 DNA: TGTGCCAGCAGCACCCGGGAGACCCAGTACTTC. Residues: CASSTRETQYF.

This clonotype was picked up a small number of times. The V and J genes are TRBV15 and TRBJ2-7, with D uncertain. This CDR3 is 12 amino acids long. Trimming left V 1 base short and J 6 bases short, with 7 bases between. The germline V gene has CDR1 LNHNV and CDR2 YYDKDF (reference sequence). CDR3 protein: CATSRVGVEQYF. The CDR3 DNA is TGTGCCACCAGCAGAGTTGGGGTCGAGCAGTACTTC.

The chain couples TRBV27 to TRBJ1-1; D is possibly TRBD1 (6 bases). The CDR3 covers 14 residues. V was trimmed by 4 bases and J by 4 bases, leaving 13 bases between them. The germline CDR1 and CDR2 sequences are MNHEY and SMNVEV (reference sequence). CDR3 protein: CASSSRPGATEAFF. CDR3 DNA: TGTGCCAGCAGTTCTCGACCAGGGGCCACTGAAGCTTTCTTT.

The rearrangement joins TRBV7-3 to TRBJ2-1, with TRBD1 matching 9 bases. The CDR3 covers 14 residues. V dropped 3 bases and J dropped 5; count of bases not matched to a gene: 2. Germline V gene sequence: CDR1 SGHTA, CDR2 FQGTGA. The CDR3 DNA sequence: TGTGCCAGCAGCTTTGGGACAGGGAACAATGAGCAGTTCTTC. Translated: CASSFGTGNNEQFF.

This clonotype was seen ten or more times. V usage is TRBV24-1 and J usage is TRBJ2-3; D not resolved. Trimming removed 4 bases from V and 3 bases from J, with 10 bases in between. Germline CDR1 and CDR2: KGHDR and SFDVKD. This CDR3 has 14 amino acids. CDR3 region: CATSEPARTDTQYF. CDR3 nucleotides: TGTGCCACCAGTGAGCCGGCGCGGACAGATACGCAGTATTTT.

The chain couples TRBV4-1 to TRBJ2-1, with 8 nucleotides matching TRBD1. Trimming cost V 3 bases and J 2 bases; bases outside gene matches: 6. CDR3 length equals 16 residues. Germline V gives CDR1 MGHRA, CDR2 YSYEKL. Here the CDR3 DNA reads TGCGCCAGCAGCCATGAGGGACAGGACCCCTACAATGAGCAGTTCTTC. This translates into CASSHEGQDPYNEQFF.

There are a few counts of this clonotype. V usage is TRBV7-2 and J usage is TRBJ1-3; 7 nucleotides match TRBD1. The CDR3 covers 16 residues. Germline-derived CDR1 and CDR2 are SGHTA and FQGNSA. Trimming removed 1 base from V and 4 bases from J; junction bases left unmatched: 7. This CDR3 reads CASSLDVPGQGNTIYF. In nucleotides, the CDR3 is TGTGCCAGCAGCTTAGACGTCCCGGGACAGGGAAACACCATATATTTT.

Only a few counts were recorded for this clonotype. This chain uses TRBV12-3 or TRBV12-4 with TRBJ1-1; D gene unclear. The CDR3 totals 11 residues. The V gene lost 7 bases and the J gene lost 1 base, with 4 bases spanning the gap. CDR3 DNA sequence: TGTGCCAGCAAACAGAACACTGAAGCTTTCTTT. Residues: CASKQNTEAFF.

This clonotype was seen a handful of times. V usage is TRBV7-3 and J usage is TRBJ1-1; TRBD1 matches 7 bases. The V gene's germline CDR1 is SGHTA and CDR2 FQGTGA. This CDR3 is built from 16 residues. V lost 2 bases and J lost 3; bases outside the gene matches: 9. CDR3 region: CASSLYPTGMDTEAFF. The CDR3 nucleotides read TGTGCCAGCAGCTTATATCCGACAGGGATGGACACTGAAGCTTTCTTT. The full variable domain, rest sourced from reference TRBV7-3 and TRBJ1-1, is GAGVSQTPSNKVTEKGKYVELRCDPISGHTALYWYRQSLGQGPEFLIYFQGTGAADDSGLPNDRFFAVRPEGSVSTLKIQRTERGDSAVYLCASSLYPTGMDTEAFFGQGTRLTVV.

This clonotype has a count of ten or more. The CDR3 DNA follows: TGCGCCAGCAGTCACAGGGGTTTAGGTGCTGGGGCCAACGTCCTGACTTTC. It specifies CASSHRGLGAGANVLTF. The chain couples TRBV5-1 to TRBJ2-6; 7 nucleotides line up with TRBD1. Germline lookup yields CDR1 SGHRS and CDR2 YFSETQ. The CDR3 is 17 residues long. Germline trimming cut 5 bases from V and 2 bases from J; bases unmatched to any gene: 10.

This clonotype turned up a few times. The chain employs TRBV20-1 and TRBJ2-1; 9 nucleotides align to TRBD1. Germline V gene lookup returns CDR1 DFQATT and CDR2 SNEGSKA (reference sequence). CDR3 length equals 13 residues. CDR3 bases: TGCGGGGCGGGGACAGGGAACGACAATGAGCAGTTCTTC. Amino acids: CGAGTGNDNEQFF.

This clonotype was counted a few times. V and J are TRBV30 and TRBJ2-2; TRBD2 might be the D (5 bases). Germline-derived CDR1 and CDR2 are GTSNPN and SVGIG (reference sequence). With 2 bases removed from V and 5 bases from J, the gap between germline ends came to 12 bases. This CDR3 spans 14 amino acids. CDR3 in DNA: TGTGCCTGGAGTTGGAGGTTTAGGACCGGGGAGCTGTTTTTT. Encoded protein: CAWSWRFRTGELFF.

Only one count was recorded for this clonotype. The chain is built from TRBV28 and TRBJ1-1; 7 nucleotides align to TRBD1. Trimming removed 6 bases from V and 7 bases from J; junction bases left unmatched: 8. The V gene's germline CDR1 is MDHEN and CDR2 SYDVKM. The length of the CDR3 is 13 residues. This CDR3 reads CASSPDRLGEAFF. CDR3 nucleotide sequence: TGTGCCAGCAGCCCGGACAGGCTGGGTGAAGCTTTCTTT.

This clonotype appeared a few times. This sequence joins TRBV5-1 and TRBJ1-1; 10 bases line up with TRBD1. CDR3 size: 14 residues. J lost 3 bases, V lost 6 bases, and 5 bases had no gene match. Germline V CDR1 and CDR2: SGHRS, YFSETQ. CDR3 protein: CASTGTGVDTEAFF. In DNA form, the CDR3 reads TGCGCCAGCACGGGGACAGGGGTCGACACTGAAGCTTTCTTT.

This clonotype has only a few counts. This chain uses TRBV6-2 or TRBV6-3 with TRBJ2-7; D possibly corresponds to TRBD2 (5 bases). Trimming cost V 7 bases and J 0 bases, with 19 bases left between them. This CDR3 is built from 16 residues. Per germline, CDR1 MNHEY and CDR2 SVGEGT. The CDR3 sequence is CASTGLRQVASYEQYF. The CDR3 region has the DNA TGTGCCAGCACGGGGTTGAGGCAGGTCGCCTCCTACGAGCAGTACTTC.

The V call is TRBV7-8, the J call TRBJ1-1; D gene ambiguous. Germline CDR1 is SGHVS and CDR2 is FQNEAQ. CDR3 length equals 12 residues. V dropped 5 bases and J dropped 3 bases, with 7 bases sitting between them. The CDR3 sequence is CASSRRYTEAFF. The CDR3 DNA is TGTGCCAGCAGCCGACGGTACACTGAAGCTTTCTTT.

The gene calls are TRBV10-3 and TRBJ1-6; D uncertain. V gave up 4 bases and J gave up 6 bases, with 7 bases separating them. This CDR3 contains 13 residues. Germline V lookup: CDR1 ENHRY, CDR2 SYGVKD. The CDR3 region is CAISGSINSPLHF. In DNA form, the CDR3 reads TGTGCCATCAGTGGCTCTATTAATTCACCCCTCCACTTT.

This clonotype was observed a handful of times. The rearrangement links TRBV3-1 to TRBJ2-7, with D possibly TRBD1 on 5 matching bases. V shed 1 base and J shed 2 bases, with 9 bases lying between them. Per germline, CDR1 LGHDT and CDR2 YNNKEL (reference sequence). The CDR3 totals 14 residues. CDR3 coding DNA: TGTGCCAGCAGCCAAGCGGACATTACCTACGAGCAGTACTTC. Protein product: CASSQADITYEQYF.

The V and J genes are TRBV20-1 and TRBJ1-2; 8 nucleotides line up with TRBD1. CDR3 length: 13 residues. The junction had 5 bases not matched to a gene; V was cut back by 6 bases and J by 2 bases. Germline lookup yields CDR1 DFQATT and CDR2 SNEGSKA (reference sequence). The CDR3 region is CSAVTGENYGYTF. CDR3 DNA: TGCAGTGCCGTGACAGGGGAGAACTATGGCTACACCTTC.

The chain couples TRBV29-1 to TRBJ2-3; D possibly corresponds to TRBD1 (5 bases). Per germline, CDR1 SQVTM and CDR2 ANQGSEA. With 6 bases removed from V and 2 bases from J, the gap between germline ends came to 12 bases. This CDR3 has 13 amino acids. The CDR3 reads CSVQDIDTDTQYF. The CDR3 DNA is TGCAGCGTGCAGGACATAGACACAGATACGCAGTATTTT.

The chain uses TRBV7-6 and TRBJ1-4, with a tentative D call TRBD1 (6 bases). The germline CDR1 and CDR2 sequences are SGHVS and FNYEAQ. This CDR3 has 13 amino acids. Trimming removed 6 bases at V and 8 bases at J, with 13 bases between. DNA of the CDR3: TGTGCCAGCAGACCGACAGGAGGGGAAAAACTGTTTTTT. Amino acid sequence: CASRPTGGEKLFF. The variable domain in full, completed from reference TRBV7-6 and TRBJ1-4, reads GAGVSQSPRYKVTKRGQDVALRCDPISGHVSLYWYRQALGQGPEFLTYFNYEAQQDKSGLPNDRFSAERPEGSISTLTIQRTEQRDSAMYRCASRPTGGEKLFFGSGTQLSVL.

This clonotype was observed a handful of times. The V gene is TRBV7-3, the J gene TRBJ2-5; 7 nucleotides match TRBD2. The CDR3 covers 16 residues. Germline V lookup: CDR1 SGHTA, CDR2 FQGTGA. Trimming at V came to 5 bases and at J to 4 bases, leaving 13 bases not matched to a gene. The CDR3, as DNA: TGTGCCAGCAGCGTAGGAGTGCGGGGGAGCAGAGAGACCCAGTACTTC. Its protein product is CASSVGVRGSRETQYF.

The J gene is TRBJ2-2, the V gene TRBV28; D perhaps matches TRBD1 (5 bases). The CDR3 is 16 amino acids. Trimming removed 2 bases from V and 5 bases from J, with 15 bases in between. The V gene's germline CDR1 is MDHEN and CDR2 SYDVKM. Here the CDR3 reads CASSLAQVSRTGELFF. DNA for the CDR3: TGTGCCAGCAGTTTAGCACAGGTCTCGAGGACCGGGGAGCTGTTTTTT.

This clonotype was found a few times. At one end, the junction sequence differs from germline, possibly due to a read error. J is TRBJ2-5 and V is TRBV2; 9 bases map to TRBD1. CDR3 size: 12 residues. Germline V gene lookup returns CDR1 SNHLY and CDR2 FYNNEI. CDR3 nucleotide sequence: TGTGCCAGCAGTGCGAACCGGGACAGGGAGGACTTC. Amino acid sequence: CASSANRDREDF.

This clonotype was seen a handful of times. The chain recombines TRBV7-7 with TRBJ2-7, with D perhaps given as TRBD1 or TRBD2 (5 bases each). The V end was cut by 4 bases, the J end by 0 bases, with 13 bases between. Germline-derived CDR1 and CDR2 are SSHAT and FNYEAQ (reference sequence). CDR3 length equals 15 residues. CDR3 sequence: CASSSGTGSSYEQYF. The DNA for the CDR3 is TGTGCCAGCAGCTCCGGGACGGGGAGCTCCTACGAGCAGTACTTC. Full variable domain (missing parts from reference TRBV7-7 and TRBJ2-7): GAGVSQSPRYKVTKRGQDVTLRCDPISSHATLYWYQQALGQGPEFLTYFNYEAQPDKSGLPSDRFSAERPEGSISTLTIQRTEQRDSAMYRCASSSGTGSSYEQYFGPGTRLTVT.

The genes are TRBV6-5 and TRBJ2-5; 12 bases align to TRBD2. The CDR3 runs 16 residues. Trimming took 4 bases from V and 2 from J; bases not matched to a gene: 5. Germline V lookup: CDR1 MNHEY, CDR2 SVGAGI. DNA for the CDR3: TGTGCCAGCAGTTCTCGACTAGCGGGGGATCAAGAGACCCAGTACTTC. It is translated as CASSSRLAGDQETQYF.

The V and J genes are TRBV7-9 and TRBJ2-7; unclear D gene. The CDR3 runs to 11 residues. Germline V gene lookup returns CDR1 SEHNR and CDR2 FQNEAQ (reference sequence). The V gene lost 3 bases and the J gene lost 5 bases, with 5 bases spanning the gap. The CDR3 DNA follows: TGTGCCAGCAGCTTCCAGGACGAGCAGTACTTC. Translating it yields CASSFQDEQYF. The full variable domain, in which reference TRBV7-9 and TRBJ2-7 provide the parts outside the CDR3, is DTGVSQNPRHKITKRGQNVTFRCDPISEHNRLYWYRQTLGQGPEFLTYFQNEAQLEKSRLLSDRFSAERPKGSFSTLEIQRTEQGDSAMYLCASSFQDEQYFGPGTRLTVT.

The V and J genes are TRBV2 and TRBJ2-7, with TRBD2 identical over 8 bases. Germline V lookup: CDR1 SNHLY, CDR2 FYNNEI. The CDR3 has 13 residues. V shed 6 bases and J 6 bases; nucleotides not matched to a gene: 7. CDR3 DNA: TGTGCCAGCAGGGGACTAGTGACGGGCGAGCAGTACTTC. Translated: CASRGLVTGEQYF.

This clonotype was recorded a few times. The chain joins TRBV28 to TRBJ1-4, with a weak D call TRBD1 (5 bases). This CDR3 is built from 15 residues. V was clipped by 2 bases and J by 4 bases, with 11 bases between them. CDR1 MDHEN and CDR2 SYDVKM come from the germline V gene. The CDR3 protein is CASSLARGLNEKLFF. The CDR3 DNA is TGTGCCAGCAGTTTAGCACGGGGCCTTAATGAAAAACTGTTTTTT.

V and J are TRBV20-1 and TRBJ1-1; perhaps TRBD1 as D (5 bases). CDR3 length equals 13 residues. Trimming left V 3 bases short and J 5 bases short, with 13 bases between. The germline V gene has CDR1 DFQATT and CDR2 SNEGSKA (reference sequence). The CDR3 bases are TGCAGTGCTAGCAGGGTGCGGGGGACTGAAGCTTTCTTT. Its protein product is CSASRVRGTEAFF.